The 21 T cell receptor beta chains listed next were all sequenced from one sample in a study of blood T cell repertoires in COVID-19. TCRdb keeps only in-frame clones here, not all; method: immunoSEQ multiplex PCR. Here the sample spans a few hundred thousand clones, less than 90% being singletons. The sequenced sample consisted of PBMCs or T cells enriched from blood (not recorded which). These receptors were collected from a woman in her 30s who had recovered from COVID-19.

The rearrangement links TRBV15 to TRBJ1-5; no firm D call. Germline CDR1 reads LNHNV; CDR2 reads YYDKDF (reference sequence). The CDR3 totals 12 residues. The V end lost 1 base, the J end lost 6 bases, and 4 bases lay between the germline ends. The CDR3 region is CATSRVGQPQHF. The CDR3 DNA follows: TGTGCCACCAGCAGAGTCGGTCAGCCCCAGCATTTT. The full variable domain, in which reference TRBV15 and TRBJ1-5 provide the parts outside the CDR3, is DAMVIQNPRYQVTQFGKPVTLSCSQTLNHNVMYWYQQKSSQAPKLLFHYYDKDFNNEADTPDNFQSRRPNTSFCFLDIRSPGLGDTAMYLCATSRVGQPQHFGDGTRLSIL.

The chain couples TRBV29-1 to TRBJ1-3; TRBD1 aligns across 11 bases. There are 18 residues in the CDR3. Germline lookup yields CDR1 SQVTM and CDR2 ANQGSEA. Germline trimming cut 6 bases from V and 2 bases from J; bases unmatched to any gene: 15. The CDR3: CSVTGEGQGVSAGNTIYF. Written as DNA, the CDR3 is TGCAGCGTCACCGGAGAGGGACAGGGGGTTTCGGCTGGAAACACCATATATTTT.

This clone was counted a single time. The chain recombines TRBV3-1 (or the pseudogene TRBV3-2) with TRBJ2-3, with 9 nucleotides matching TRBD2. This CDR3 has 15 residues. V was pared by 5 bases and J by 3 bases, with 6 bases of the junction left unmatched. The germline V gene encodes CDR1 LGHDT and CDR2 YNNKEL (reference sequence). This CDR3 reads CASSTQRGVTDTQYF. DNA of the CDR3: TGTGCCAGCAGCACTCAGCGGGGGGTGACAGATACGCAGTATTTT.

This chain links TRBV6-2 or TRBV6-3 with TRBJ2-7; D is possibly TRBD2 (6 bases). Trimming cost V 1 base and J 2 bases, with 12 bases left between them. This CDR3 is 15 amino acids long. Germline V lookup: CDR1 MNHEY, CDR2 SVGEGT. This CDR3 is CASSYFGTSTYEQYF. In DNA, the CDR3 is TGTGCCAGCAGTTACTTCGGGACTTCGACCTACGAGCAGTACTTC.

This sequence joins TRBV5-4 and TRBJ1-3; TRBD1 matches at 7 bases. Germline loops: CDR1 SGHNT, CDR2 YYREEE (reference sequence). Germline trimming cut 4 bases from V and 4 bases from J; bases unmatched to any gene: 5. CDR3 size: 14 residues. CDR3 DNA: TGTGCCAGCAGCATGGGACAGACGGGAAACACCATATATTTT. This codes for CASSMGQTGNTIYF.

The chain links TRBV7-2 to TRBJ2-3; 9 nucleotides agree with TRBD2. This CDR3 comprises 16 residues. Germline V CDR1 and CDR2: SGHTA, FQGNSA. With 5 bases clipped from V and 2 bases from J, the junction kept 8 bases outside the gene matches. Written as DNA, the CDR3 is TGTGCCAGCAGCGCCTATGGGGGACTAGCCACAGATACGCAGTATTTT. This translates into CASSAYGGLATDTQYF.

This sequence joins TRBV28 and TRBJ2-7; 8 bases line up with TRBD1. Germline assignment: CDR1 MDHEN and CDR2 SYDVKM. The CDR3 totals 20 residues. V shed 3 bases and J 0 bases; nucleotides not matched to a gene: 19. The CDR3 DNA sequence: TGTGCCAGCAGTTTGCCCGGAGGTAGGACAGGGCGATATTACTCCTACGAGCAGTACTTC. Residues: CASSLPGGRTGRYYSYEQYF.

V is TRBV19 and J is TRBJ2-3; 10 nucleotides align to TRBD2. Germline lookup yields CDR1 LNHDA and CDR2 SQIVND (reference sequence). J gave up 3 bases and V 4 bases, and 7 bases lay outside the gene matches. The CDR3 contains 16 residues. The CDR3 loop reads CASSNKRGGNTDTQYF. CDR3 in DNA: TGTGCCAGTAGTAATAAGCGGGGGGGCAATACAGATACGCAGTATTTT.

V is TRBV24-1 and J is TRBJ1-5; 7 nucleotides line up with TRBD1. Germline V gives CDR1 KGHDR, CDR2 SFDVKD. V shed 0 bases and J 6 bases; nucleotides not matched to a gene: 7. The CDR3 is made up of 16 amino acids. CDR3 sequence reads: CATSDLTGDWSQPQHF. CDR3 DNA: TGTGCCACCAGTGATTTGACAGGGGATTGGAGTCAGCCCCAGCATTTT.

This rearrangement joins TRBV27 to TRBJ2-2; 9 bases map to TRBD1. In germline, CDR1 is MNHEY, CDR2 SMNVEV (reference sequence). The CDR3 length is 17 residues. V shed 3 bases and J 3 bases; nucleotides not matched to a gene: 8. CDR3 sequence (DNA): TGTGCCAGCAGTTTTCAACCCCGACAGGGGGACACCGGGGAGCTGTTTTTT. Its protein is CASSFQPRQGDTGELFF.

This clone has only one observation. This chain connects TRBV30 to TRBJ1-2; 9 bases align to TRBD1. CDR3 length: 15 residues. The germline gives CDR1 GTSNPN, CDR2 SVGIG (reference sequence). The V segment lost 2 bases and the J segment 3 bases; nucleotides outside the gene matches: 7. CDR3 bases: TGTGCCTGGAGTACCGGGACAGGGATTGACTATGGCTACACCTTC. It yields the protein CAWSTGTGIDYGYTF.

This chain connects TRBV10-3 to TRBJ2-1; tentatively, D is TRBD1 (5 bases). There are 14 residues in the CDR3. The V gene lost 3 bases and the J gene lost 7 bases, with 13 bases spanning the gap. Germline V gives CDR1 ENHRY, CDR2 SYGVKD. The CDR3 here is CAISDGQGRNEQFF. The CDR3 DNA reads TGTGCCATCAGTGATGGGCAGGGAAGGAATGAGCAGTTCTTC.

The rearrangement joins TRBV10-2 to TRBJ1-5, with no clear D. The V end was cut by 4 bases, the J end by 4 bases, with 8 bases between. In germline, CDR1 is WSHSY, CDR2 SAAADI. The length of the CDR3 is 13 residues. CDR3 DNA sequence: TGCGCCAGCAGTGTTACAGCAAATCAGCCCCAGCATTTT. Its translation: CASSVTANQPQHF.

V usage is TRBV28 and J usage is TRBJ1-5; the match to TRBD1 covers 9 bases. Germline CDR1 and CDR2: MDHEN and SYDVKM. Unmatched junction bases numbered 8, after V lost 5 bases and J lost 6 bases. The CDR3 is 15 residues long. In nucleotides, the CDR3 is TGTGCCAGCAGTCCCGAGGGGACAGGGAGTCAGCCCCAGCATTTT. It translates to CASSPEGTGSQPQHF.

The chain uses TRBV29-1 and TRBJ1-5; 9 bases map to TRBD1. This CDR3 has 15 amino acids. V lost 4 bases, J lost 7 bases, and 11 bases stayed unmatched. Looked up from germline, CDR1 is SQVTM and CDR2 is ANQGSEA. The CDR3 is CSVVLGGQGNQPQHF. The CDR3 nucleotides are TGCAGCGTTGTCTTGGGGGGACAGGGAAACCAGCCCCAGCATTTT.

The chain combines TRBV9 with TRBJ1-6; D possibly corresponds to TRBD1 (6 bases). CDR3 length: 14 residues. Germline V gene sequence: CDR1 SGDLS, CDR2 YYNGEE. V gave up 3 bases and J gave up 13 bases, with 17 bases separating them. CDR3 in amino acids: CASSAGPFQGPLHF. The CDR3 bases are TGTGCCAGCAGCGCGGGACCCTTTCAGGGGCCCCTCCACTTT.

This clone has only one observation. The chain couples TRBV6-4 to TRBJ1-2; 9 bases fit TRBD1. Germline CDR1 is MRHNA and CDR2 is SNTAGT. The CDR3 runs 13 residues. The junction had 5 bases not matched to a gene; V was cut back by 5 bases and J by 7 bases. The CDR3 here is CASSQDRGGGYTF. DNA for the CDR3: TGTGCCAGCAGTCAGGACAGGGGTGGTGGCTACACCTTC.

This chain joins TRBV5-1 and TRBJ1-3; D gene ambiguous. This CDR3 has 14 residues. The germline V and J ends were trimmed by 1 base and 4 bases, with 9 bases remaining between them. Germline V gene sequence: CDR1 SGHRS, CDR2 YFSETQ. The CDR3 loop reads CASSLSQQGNTIYF. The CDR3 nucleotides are TGCGCCAGCAGCTTGTCACAACAAGGAAACACCATATATTTT.

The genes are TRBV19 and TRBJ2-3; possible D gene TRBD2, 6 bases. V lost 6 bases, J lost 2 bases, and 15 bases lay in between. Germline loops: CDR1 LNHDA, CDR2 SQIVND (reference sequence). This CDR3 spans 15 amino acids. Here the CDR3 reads CASSARAGNTDTQYF. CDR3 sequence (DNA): TGTGCCAGTAGCGCTCGGGCGGGGAACACAGATACGCAGTATTTT.

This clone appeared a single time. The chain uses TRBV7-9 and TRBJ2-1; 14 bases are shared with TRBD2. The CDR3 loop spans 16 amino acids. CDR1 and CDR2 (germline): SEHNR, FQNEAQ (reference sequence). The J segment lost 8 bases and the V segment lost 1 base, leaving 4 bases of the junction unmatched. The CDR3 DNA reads TGTGCCAGCAGCTTAGAGGGACTAGCGGGGGTCTATGAGCAGTTCTTC. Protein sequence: CASSLEGLAGVYEQFF.

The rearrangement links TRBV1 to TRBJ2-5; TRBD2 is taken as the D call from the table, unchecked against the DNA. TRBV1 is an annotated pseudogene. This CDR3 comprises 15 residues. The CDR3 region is CTSLRLALGQETQYF. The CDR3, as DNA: TGCACCAGCCTCCGGCTAGCTTTGGGCCAAGAGACCCAGTACTTC.